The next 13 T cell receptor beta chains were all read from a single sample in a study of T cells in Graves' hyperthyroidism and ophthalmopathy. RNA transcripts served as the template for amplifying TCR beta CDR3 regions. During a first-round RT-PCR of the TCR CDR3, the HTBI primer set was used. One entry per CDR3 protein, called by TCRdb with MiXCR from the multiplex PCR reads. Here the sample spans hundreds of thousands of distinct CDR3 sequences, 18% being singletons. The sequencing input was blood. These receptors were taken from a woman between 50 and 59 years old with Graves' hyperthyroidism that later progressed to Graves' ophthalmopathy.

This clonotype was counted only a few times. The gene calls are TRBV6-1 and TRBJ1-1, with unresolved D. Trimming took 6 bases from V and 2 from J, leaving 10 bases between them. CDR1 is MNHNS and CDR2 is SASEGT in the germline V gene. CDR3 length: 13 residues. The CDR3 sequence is CASRKGLNTEAFF. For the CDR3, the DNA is TGTGCCAGCAGAAAAGGGCTTAACACTGAAGCTTTCTTT.

The CDR3 sequence: CASSPVDRDRGYEQYF. CDR3 bases: TGTGCCAGCAGCCCCGTAGATAGGGACAGGGGATACGAGCAGTACTTC. This chain links TRBV9 with TRBJ2-7; TRBD1 agrees at 10 bases. V dropped 4 bases and J dropped 4; count of bases not matched to a gene: 11. Germline V gives CDR1 SGDLS, CDR2 YYNGEE. The CDR3 extends over 16 amino acids.

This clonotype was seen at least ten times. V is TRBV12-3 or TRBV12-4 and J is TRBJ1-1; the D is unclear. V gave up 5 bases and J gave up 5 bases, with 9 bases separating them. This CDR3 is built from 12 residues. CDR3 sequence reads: CASSAEVTEAFF. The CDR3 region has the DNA TGTGCCAGCAGTGCAGAAGTGACTGAAGCTTTCTTT.

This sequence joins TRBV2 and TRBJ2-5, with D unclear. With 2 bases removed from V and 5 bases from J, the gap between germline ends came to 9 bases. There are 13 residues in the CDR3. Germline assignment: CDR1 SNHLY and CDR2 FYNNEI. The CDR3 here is CASSETPRETQYF. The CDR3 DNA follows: TGTGCCAGCAGTGAAACCCCGCGGGAGACCCAGTACTTC.

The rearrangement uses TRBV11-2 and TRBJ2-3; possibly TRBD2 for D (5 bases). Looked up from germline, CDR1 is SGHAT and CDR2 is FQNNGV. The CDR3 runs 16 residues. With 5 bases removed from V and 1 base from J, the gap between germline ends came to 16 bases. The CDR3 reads CASSPSPGSGTDTQYF. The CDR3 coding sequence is TGTGCCAGCAGCCCTAGCCCGGGCTCGGGCACAGATACGCAGTATTTT.

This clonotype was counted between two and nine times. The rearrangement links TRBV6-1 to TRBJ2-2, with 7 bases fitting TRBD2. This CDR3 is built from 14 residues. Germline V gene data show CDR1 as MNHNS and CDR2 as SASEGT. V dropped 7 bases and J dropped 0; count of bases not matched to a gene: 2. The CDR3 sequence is CASTAGANTGELFF. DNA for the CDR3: TGTGCCAGCACTGCGGGGGCGAACACCGGGGAGCTGTTTTTT.

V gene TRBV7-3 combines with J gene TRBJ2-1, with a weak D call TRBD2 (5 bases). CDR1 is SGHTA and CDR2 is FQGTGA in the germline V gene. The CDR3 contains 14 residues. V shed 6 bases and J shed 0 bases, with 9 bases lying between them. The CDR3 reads CASSYTSSYNEQFF. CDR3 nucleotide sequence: TGTGCCAGCAGTTACACTAGCTCCTACAATGAGCAGTTCTTC.

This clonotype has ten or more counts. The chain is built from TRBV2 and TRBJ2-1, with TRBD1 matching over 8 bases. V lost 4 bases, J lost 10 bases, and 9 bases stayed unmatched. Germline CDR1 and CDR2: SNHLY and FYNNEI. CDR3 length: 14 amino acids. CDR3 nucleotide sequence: TGTGCCAGCAGTGTCCGGGACAGGCTATACGAGCAGTTCTTC. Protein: CASSVRDRLYEQFF. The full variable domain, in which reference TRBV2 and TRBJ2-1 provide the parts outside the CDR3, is EPEVTQTPSHQVTQMGQEVILRCVPISNHLYFYWYRQILGQKVEFLVSFYNNEISEKSEIFDDQFSVERPDGSNFTLKIRSTKLEDSAMYFCASSVRDRLYEQFFGPGTRLTVL.

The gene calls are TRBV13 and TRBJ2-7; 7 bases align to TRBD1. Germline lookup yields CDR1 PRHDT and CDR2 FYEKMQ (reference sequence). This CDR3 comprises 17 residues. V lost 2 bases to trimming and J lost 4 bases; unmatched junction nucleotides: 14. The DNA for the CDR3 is TGTGCCAGCAGCTTACAAGCCTTAGGACAGGCCACGTACGAGCAGTACTTC. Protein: CASSLQALGQATYEQYF.

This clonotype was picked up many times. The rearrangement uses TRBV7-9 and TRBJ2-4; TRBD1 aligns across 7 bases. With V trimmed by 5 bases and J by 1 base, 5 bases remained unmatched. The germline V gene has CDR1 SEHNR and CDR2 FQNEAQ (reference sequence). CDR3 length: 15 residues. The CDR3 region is CASSAGQEAKNIQYF. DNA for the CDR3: TGTGCCAGCAGCGCCGGACAGGAGGCCAAAAACATTCAGTACTTC.

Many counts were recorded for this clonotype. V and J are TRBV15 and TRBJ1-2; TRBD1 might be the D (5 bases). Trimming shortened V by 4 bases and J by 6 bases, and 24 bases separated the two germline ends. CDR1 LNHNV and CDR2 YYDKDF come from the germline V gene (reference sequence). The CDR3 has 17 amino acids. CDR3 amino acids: CATSTIPNPAGGHGYTF. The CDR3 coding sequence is TGTGCCACCAGCACAATCCCCAATCCCGCGGGGGGTCATGGCTACACCTTC.

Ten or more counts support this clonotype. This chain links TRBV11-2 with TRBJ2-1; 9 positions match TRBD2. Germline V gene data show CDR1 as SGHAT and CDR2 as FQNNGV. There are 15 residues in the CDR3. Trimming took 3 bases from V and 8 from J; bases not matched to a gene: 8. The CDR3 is CASSLGSGGVDEQFF. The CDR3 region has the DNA TGTGCCAGCAGCTTGGGTAGCGGGGGAGTCGATGAGCAGTTCTTC.

CDR3 coding DNA: TGTGCCACCAGCAGAGATCTCTACGGGGACAGAACCCTCGAGGACACTGAAGCTTTCTTT. It codes for CATSRDLYGDRTLEDTEAFF. The rearrangement joins TRBV15 to TRBJ1-1; the match to TRBD1 covers 7 bases. CDR1 and CDR2 (germline): LNHNV, YYDKDF (reference sequence). The CDR3 spans 20 residues. Losses at the gene ends were 0 bases for V and 3 bases for J; bases not matched to a gene: 19.